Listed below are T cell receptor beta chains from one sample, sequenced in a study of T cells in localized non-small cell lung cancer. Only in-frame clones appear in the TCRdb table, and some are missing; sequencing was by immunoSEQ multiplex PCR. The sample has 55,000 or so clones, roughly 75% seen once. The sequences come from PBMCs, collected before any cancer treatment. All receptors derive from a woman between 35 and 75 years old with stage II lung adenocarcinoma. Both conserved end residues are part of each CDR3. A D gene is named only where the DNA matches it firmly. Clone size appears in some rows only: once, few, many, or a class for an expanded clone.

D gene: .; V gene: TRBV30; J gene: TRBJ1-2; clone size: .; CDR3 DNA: TGTGCCTGGAGTGAGGTGGATGGCTACACCTTC; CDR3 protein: CAWSEVDGYTF
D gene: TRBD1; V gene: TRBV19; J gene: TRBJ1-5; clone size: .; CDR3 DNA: TGTGCCAGTAGTCTGGACAGGGAACAGCCCCAGCATTTT; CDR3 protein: CASSLDREQPQHF
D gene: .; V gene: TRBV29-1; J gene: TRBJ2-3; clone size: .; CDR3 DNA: TGCAGCGTTGAACTGGTCAGCACAGATACGCAGTATTTT; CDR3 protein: CSVELVSTDTQYF
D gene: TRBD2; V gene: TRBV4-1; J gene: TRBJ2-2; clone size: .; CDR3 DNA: TGCGCCAGCAGCCAAGGCGGGGGGAACGCCGGGGAGCTGTTTTTT; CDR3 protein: CASSQGGGNAGELFF
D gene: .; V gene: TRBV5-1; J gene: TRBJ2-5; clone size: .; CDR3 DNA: TGCGCCAGCAGCACACGGACGGATCAAGAGACCCAGTACTTC; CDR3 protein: CASSTRTDQETQYF
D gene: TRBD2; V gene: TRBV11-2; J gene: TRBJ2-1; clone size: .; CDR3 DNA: TGTGCCAGCAGCTCCTCTAGGCTAGCGGGGGGGAATGAGCAGTTCTTC; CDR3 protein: CASSSSRLAGGNEQFF
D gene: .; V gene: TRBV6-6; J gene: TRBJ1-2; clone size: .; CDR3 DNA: TGTGCCAGCATTCTTAGCGCTAACTATGGCTACACCTTC; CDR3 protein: CASILSANYGYTF
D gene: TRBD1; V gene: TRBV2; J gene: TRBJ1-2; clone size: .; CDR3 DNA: TGTGCCAGAGGGCCGGGACAGGGTTCTGATGGCTACACCTTC; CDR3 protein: CARGPGQGSDGYTF
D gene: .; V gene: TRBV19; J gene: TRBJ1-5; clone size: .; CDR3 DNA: TGTGCCAGTAGTATAGAGGGGGGCCTTCAGCCCCAGCATTTT; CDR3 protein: CASSIEGGLQPQHF
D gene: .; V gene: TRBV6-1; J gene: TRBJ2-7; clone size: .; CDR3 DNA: TGTGCCAGCACCTCAAGGCAGGGGCCGGAGCAGTACTTC; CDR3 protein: CASTSRQGPEQYF
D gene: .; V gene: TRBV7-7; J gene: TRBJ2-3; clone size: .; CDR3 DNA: TGTGCTAGCAGCCCAGCAGGTGGGGTCAGCACAGATACGCAGTATTTT; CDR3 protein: CASSPAGGVSTDTQYF
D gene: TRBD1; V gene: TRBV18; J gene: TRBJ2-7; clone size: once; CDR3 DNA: TGTGCCAGCTCACTCGACAGGGGCCTAGACGAGCAGTACTTC; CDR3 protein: CASSLDRGLDEQYF
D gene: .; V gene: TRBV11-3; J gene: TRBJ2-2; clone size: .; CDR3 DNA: TGTGCCAGCAGCTTAGCGACCGGAATTAACACCGGGGAGCTGTTTTTT; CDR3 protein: CASSLATGINTGELFF
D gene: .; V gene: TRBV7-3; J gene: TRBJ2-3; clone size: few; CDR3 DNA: TGTGCCAGCAGCTTAAGACAGGGAGGAGGAAAGCAGTATTTT; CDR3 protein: CASSLRQGGGKQYF
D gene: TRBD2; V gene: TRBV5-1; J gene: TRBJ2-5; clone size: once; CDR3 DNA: TGCGCCAGCGCAAGGCCCAGCGGGGGGCTTCAAGAGACCCAGTACTTC; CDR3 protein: CASARPSGGLQETQYF
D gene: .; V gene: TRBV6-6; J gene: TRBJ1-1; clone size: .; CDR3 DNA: TGTGCCAGCAGTTACTCAGGAGAGAGGAACACTGAAGCTTTCTTT; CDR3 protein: CASSYSGERNTEAFF
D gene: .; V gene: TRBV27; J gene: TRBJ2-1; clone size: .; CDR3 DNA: TGTGCCAGCAGTTTGTGGCAGCGAAACAATGAGCAGTTCTTC; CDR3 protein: CASSLWQRNNEQFF
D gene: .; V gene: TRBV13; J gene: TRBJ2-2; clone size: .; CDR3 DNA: TGTGCCAGCAGCTTAGGTGTTGGCCCAAGCACCGGGGAGCTGTTTTTT; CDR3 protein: CASSLGVGPSTGELFF
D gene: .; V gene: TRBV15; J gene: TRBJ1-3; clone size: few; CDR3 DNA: TGTGCCACCAGCAGCAAAGAAAGGTTTGGAAACACCATATATTTT; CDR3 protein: CATSSKERFGNTIYF
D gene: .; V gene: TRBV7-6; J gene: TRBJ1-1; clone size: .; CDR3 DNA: TGTGCCAGCAGCTTAGCGGTGGGCACTGAAGCTTTCTTT; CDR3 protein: CASSLAVGTEAFF